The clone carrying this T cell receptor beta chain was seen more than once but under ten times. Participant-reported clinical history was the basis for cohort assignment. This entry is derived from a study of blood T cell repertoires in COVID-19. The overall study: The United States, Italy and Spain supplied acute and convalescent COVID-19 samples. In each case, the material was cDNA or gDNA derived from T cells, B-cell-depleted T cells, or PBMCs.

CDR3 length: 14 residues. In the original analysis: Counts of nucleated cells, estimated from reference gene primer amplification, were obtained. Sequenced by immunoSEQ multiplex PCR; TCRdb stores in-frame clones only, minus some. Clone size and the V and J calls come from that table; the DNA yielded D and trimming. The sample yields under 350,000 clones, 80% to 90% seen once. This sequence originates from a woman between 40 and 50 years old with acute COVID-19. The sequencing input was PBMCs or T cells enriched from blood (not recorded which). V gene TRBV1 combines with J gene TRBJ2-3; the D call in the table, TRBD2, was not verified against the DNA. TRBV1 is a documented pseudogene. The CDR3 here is CTSSQEKRGDTQYF. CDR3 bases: TGCACCAGCAGCCAAGAAAAGCGGGGGGATACGCAGTATTTT.